This T cell receptor (beta chain) appears in the sequencing data of a study of cytomegalovirus exposure and HLA in healthy donors. Turning to the study itself: Earlier work reported 117 million unique TCR beta sequences from 180 million or so T cells.

60 Vbeta and 13 Jbeta primers were used in PCR. Sequencing used immunoSEQ multiplex PCR; TCRdb keeps in-frame clones, though not all of them. The sample shows under 150,000 clones, about 70% of them seen only once. To note about this clone: The antigen is not known.

Study observations and caveats: Later, an analysis showed that TCR beta chains associated with HLA were more clonally expanded than others that were equally common. Later work found most CMV-associated TCR beta chains apparently HLA-restricted.

This CDR3 contains 12 residues. The V end lost 5 bases, the J end lost 7 bases, and 11 bases lay between the germline ends. In germline, CDR1 is MDHEN, CDR2 SYDVKM. The TCR comes from a man in his fifties or sixties in good health and CMV-seronegative. This rearrangement joins TRBV28 to TRBJ1-1; D is unclear. What was sequenced was PBMCs. The CDR3 DNA is TGTGCCAGCAGTCCGCCGGGGAGTGAAGCTTTCTTT. Its translation: CASSPPGSEAFF.